A selection of T cell receptor beta chains follows, all from one sample in a study of vaccination and CD4 T cells after COVID-19. Their antigen targets remain unknown. From the PCR reads, TCRdb called clonotypes with MiXCR, one entry per CDR3 protein. The sample consists of roughly 12,000 distinct CDR3 sequences, roughly four fifths of them appearing once. Material: CD4+ T cells from blood, cultured in vitro, obtained after SARS-CoV-2 vaccination. These receptor sequences come from a human donor who received a COVID-19 vaccine. The CDR3 runs from the conserved cysteine through the conserved F or W. The D gene is left open where the match is weak. A row's size may be missing; if present it is once, few, many or a size class.

clone size	D gene	V gene	J gene	CDR3 length	CDR3 protein	CDR3 DNA
few	TRBD2	TRBV5-4	TRBJ2-3	18	CASTYLRPLGLATDTQYF	TGTGCCAGCACTTACCTTAGGCCCTTGGGACTAGCCACAGATACGCAGTATTTT
few	-	TRBV6-1	TRBJ1-2	14	CASSATRQSYGYTF	TGTGCCAGCAGTGCTACCCGACAGAGCTATGGCTACACCTTC
-	TRBD2	TRBV5-4	TRBJ2-3	16	CASSLAHGGATDTQYF	TGTGCCAGCAGCTTGGCCCACGGGGGGGCGACAGATACGCAGTATTTT
-	-	TRBV7-9	TRBJ2-7	16	CASSLGGWLEGHEQYF	TGTGCCAGCAGCTTAGGGGGGTGGCTAGAGGGGCACGAGCAGTACTTC
-	-	TRBV20-1	TRBJ1-3	16	CSATPGARSSGNTIYF	TGCAGTGCCACTCCCGGGGCTCGGAGCTCTGGAAACACCATATATTTT
-	-	TRBV2	TRBJ2-2	13	CASSAGEARKLFF	TGTGCCAGCAGTGCCGGGGAAGCCCGGAAGCTGTTTTTT
-	TRBD1	TRBV20-1	TRBJ1-2	17	CSARHRDRGNSNYGYTF	TGCAGTGCTAGACACCGGGACAGGGGGAATTCGAACTATGGCTACACCTTC
-	TRBD1	TRBV2	TRBJ2-7	14	CASNLGQGPYEQYF	TGTGCCAGCAACCTCGGACAGGGTCCCTACGAGCAGTACTTC
-	TRBD1	TRBV6-1	TRBJ1-1	14	CASTMDRGNTEAFF	TGTGCCAGCACCATGGACAGGGGGAACACTGAAGCTTTCTTT
-	-	TRBV19	TRBJ1-5	13	CASSIREDQPQHF	TGTGCCAGTAGTATTCGAGAAGATCAGCCCCAGCATTTT
-	TRBD1	TRBV6-2/TRBV6-3	TRBJ1-5	12	CATQGANQPQHF	TGTGCCACCCAGGGGGCGAATCAGCCCCAGCATTTT
few	-	TRBV7-8	TRBJ2-2	14	CASSLAGGTGELFF	TGTGCCAGCAGCTTAGCGGGAGGCACCGGGGAGCTGTTTTTT
-	TRBD1	TRBV19	TRBJ1-2	15	CASSIGDRGRLGYTF	TGTGCCAGTAGTATAGGGGACAGAGGAAGGTTGGGCTACACCTTC